This T cell receptor (beta chain) was documented in a study of cytomegalovirus exposure and HLA in healthy donors. Germline V CDR1 and CDR2: MNHEY, SMNVEV (reference sequence). The CDR3 consists of 13 residues. The junction had 4 bases not matched to a gene; V was cut back by 5 bases and J by 3 bases. A multiplex PCR was run with 60 Vbeta primers and 13 Jbeta primers. Assay used: immunoSEQ multiplex PCR; TCRdb lists only in-frame clones, some missing. Of some 150,000 clones in the sample, over 70% are singletons; the top ten hold over 1.3%. This TCR came from a woman aged 40 to 50 in good health and CMV-seronegative. The sequenced sample consisted of PBMCs. This chain links TRBV27 with TRBJ2-7; TRBD1 matches 7 bases. CDR3 residues: CASSPQGVYEQYF. CDR3 sequence (DNA): TGTGCCAGCAGTCCCCAGGGGGTCTACGAGCAGTACTTC.